This passage covers 3 T cell receptor beta chains from one sample sequenced in a study of cytomegalovirus exposure and HLA in healthy donors. Repertoires were generated with immunoSEQ multiplex PCR, while TCRdb's copy carries only in-frame clones and drops some. The sample includes about 160,000 clones, nearly 90% of them seen just once. Input material: PBMCs. These receptors were taken from a woman under 30 in good health and CMV-seropositive.

The chain is built from TRBV7-3 and TRBJ2-3, with 7 bases lining up with TRBD1. Germline V gives CDR1 SGHTA, CDR2 FQGTGA. The CDR3 runs to 16 residues. J gave up 6 bases and V 5 bases, and 14 bases lay outside the gene matches. CDR3 sequence reads: CASSLHPGQTGDTQYF. DNA of the CDR3: TGTGCCAGCAGCCTTCACCCGGGACAGACGGGTGATACGCAGTATTTT.

This chain connects TRBV9 to TRBJ1-1, with 7 bases identical to TRBD1. Germline V gene lookup returns CDR1 SGDLS and CDR2 YYNGEE. The CDR3 loop spans 14 amino acids. J was trimmed by 5 bases and V by 0 bases; bases with no gene match: 4. This CDR3 reads CASSVVSQGTEAFF. CDR3 DNA: TGTGCCAGCAGCGTAGTGTCACAGGGGACTGAAGCTTTCTTT.

The rearrangement uses TRBV30 and TRBJ2-7; tentatively, D is TRBD2 (6 bases). CDR1 is GTSNPN, CDR2 SVGIG, per germline (reference sequence). The CDR3 contains 13 residues. The V end was cut by 5 bases, the J end by 4 bases, with 15 bases between. Here the CDR3 reads CAWDSGKSYEQYF. The CDR3 DNA is TGTGCCTGGGATAGCGGAAAGTCTTACGAGCAGTACTTC.